These 32 T cell receptor beta chains came from one sample sequenced in a study of blood T cell repertoires in COVID-19. Sequenced by immunoSEQ multiplex PCR; TCRdb stores in-frame clones only, minus some. The table includes about 28,000 clones, nearly 85% detected once. The sequenced sample consisted of peripheral blood. Receptor source: a man in his 70s with active COVID-19.

J is TRBJ2-7 and V is TRBV9, with 14 bases that match TRBD2. Trimming at V came to 2 bases and at J to 4 bases, leaving 5 bases not matched to a gene. The V gene's germline CDR1 is SGDLS and CDR2 YYNGEE. The CDR3 covers 16 residues. CDR3 bases: TGTGCCAGCAGCGTGGGGACTAGCGGGGGCCTTTACGAGCAGTACTTC. Translating it yields CASSVGTSGGLYEQYF.

The V call is TRBV4-1, the J call TRBJ2-3; 7 bases line up with TRBD1. Germline V gene data show CDR1 as MGHRA and CDR2 as YSYEKL. This CDR3 is built from 15 residues. With 4 bases clipped from V and 6 bases from J, the junction kept 10 bases outside the gene matches. CDR3 loop: CASSPPRGRGDTQYF. CDR3 in DNA: TGCGCCAGCAGCCCTCCCAGGGGCAGGGGGGATACGCAGTATTTT.

This chain uses TRBV2 with TRBJ2-3, with 9 bases fitting TRBD2. The CDR3 spans 15 residues. V trimming: 6 bases; J trimming: 2 bases; junction bases outside the gene matches: 6. Germline CDR1 is SNHLY and CDR2 is FYNNEI. CDR3 loop: CASRFAGGSTDTQYF. The CDR3 nucleotides are TGTGCCAGCAGGTTCGCGGGGGGGTCCACAGATACGCAGTATTTT.

The V and J genes are TRBV18 and TRBJ2-1, with TRBD1 as a possible D gene (5 bases). The CDR3 consists of 14 residues. Germline CDR1 reads KGHSH; CDR2 reads LQKENI. With 6 bases removed from V and 4 bases from J, the gap between germline ends came to 13 bases. CDR3 in DNA: TGTGCCAGCTCCTCCTTGGACACGTACAATGAGCAGTTCTTC. Translation: CASSSLDTYNEQFF.

The chain carries TRBV9 and TRBJ2-2; D unclear. Germline assignment: CDR1 SGDLS and CDR2 YYNGEE. There are 14 residues in the CDR3. V was cut by 2 bases and J by 4 bases, with 9 bases left in between. The CDR3 coding sequence is TGTGCCAGCAGCGTGAATCGGGTCACCGGGGAGCTGTTTTTT. It translates to CASSVNRVTGELFF.

The chain employs TRBV5-4 and TRBJ2-1, with a possible D match to TRBD2 (6 bases). The CDR3 contains 14 residues. V lost 1 base to trimming and J lost 9 bases, with 14 bases between them. CDR1 and CDR2 from the germline V gene are SGHNT and YYREEE (reference sequence). The CDR3 DNA sequence: TGTGCCAGCAGCTTGCAGGCTAGCGATGGTGAGCAGTTCTTC. This translates into CASSLQASDGEQFF.

The chain is built from TRBV30 and TRBJ1-5; D is unclear. V was trimmed by 2 bases and J by 1 base, leaving 12 bases between them. Germline CDR1 GTSNPN, CDR2 SVGIG (reference sequence). The CDR3 is 15 amino acids. CDR3 nucleotide sequence: TGTGCCTGGAGTAGGAGCGAGTTGAGCAATCAGCCCCAGCATTTT. Amino acids: CAWSRSELSNQPQHF.

CDR3 coding DNA: TGTGCCATCAGTGAGTCACGGGCAGGGTTGGATGAAAAACTGTTTTTT. Amino acids: CAISESRAGLDEKLFF. The chain employs TRBV10-3 and TRBJ1-4; a weak D match, TRBD1 (5 bases). Germline lookup yields CDR1 ENHRY and CDR2 SYGVKD. This CDR3 spans 16 amino acids. Trimming removed 0 bases at V and 6 bases at J, with 14 bases between.

The CDR3 DNA sequence: TGCAGCGTTAAGACTAGCGGGGGGGCGGAGACCCAGTACTTC. It specifies CSVKTSGGAETQYF. V and J are TRBV29-1 and TRBJ2-5; TRBD2 matches 14 bases. CDR3 length: 14 amino acids. Germline values: CDR1 SQVTM, CDR2 ANQGSEA. Trimming took 5 bases from V and 5 from J; bases not matched to a gene: 4.

This rearrangement joins TRBV7-9 to TRBJ2-3; the match to TRBD2 covers 7 bases. The CDR3 contains 16 residues. CDR1 SEHNR and CDR2 FQNEAQ come from the germline V gene (reference sequence). With V trimmed by 2 bases and J by 2 bases, 7 bases remained unmatched. The CDR3 spells CASSLKGTTPTDTQYF. Here the CDR3 DNA reads TGTGCCAGCAGCTTAAAGGGGACTACGCCCACAGATACGCAGTATTTT. The full variable domain, rest sourced from reference TRBV7-9 and TRBJ2-3, is DTGVSQNPRHKITKRGQNVTFRCDPISEHNRLYWYRQTLGQGPEFLTYFQNEAQLEKSRLLSDRFSAERPKGSFSTLEIQRTEQGDSAMYLCASSLKGTTPTDTQYFGPGTRLTVL.

V is TRBV15 and J is TRBJ2-3; a possible D gene is TRBD2 (6 bases). The CDR3 has 17 amino acids. The germline gives CDR1 LNHNV, CDR2 YYDKDF (reference sequence). Deletions cut 0 bases from V and 2 bases from J, with 15 bases between. Written as DNA, the CDR3 is TGTGCCACCAGCAGAGACGACGGGGGTGAGCCCACAGATACGCAGTATTTT. It yields the protein CATSRDDGGEPTDTQYF.

V and J are TRBV7-9 and TRBJ1-6, with TRBD1 matching over 9 bases. V dropped 1 base and J dropped 8; count of bases not matched to a gene: 12. CDR3 length equals 18 residues. From germline, CDR1 is SEHNR and CDR2 FQNEAQ (reference sequence). The CDR3 loop is CASSLVVGQGTLYSPLHF. CDR3 bases: TGTGCCAGCAGCTTAGTGGTGGGACAGGGCACCCTTTATTCACCCCTCCACTTT.

This chain links TRBV5-1 with TRBJ1-4, with D possibly TRBD1 on 5 matching bases. CDR3 length: 15 amino acids. V shed 0 bases and J shed 4 bases, with 10 bases lying between them. Germline V gene data show CDR1 as SGHRS and CDR2 as YFSETQ. The DNA of the CDR3 is TGCGCCAGCAGCTTGGCCGGGACTAGTAATGAAAAACTGTTTTTT. This codes for CASSLAGTSNEKLFF.

The chain couples TRBV27 to TRBJ1-2, with a possible D match to TRBD1 (6 bases). The V and J ends lost 5 bases and 5 bases respectively, with 15 bases between them. This CDR3 region has 14 residues. Per the germline V gene, CDR1 is MNHEY and CDR2 is SMNVEV (reference sequence). The CDR3 region has the DNA TGTGCCAGCAGTCCACCGACAGGACTTTATGGCTACACCTTC. This translates into CASSPPTGLYGYTF.

This clone was detected once. The chain employs TRBV10-3 and TRBJ1-1; 7 nucleotides match TRBD1. The CDR3 extends over 14 amino acids. Germline loops: CDR1 ENHRY, CDR2 SYGVKD. With 5 bases clipped from V and 2 bases from J, the junction kept 5 bases outside the gene matches. The CDR3 DNA sequence: TGTGCCATCAGTACGGGACAGAAAAACACTGAAGCTTTCTTT. Translation gives CAISTGQKNTEAFF.

CDR3 DNA sequence: TGTGCCAGCAGCCAAGGACTACCCACAGATACGCAGTATTTT. It translates to CASSQGLPTDTQYF. This chain joins TRBV9 and TRBJ2-3, with D possibly TRBD2 on 6 matching bases. There are 14 residues in the CDR3. Germline CDR1 is SGDLS and CDR2 is YYNGEE. V lost 4 bases and J 2 bases, leaving 11 bases between the germline ends.

This clone was detected only once. V usage is TRBV10-3 and J usage is TRBJ1-1; weak D call: TRBD1 (5 bases). Between the trimmed V and J ends, which lost 2 bases and 1 base, there was a span of 5 bases. Germline V gives CDR1 ENHRY, CDR2 SYGVKD. This CDR3 spans 13 amino acids. CDR3 amino acids: CAISEGANTEAFF. CDR3 sequence (DNA): TGTGCCATCAGTGAGGGGGCGAACACTGAAGCTTTCTTT.

This rearrangement joins TRBV4-1 to TRBJ2-3; 8 positions agree with TRBD1. The CDR3 extends over 18 amino acids. V shed 6 bases, J shed 5 bases, and the junction held 19 bases outside the gene matches. Germline lookup yields CDR1 MGHRA and CDR2 YSYEKL. DNA of the CDR3: TGCGCCAGCAGTCCCCTTTCAGGGACAGGCCTGACTAAAGATACGCAGTATTTT. It encodes CASSPLSGTGLTKDTQYF.

V gene TRBV4-3 combines with J gene TRBJ2-5; 8 positions match TRBD2. This CDR3 spans 17 amino acids. Germline CDR1 reads LGHNA; CDR2 reads YSLEER. The V and J ends lost 2 bases and 0 bases, in that order; junction bases with no gene match: 8. CDR3 protein: CASSQKSAGAYQETQYF. Written as DNA, the CDR3 is TGCGCCAGCAGCCAAAAATCAGCGGGGGCGTACCAAGAGACCCAGTACTTC.

The rearrangement links TRBV10-1 to TRBJ2-3; tentative D call: TRBD1 (6 bases). V lost 2 bases and J 2 bases, leaving 14 bases between the germline ends. Germline CDR1 and CDR2: WNHNN and SYGVQD (reference sequence). The CDR3 has 16 residues. CDR3 in amino acids: CASSETPDRTTDTQYF. The CDR3, as DNA: TGCGCCAGCAGTGAGACCCCGGACAGAACCACAGATACGCAGTATTTT.

The V gene is TRBV18, the J gene TRBJ1-1; D is undetermined. Germline V gene lookup returns CDR1 KGHSH and CDR2 LQKENI. This CDR3 has 15 residues. With 6 bases removed from V and 2 bases from J, the gap between germline ends came to 16 bases. The DNA of the CDR3 is TGTGCCAGCTCTCGCCAACGGCAGGATAACACTGAAGCTTTCTTT. Amino acid sequence: CASSRQRQDNTEAFF.

This clone was seen just once. The genes are TRBV5-5 and TRBJ2-7; 9 bases align to TRBD1. V was clipped by 2 bases and J by 3 bases; unmatched bases: 9. Germline V gene sequence: CDR1 SGHKS, CDR2 YYEKEE (reference sequence). This CDR3 is built from 16 residues. This chain's CDR3 is CASSFGAPDRGYEQYF. CDR3 nucleotides: TGTGCCAGCAGCTTTGGGGCCCCGGACAGGGGCTACGAGCAGTACTTC.

The sample holds a few counts of this clone. This chain uses TRBV19 with TRBJ1-5, with 7 bases identical to TRBD1. This CDR3 contains 14 residues. Germline CDR1 and CDR2: LNHDA and SQIVND (reference sequence). V lost 7 bases and J lost 3; bases outside the gene matches: 6. CDR3 DNA: TGTGCCAGTAAGGGCAGGGGGATCAATCAGCCCCAGCATTTT. This translates into CASKGRGINQPQHF. The variable domain in full, completed from reference TRBV19 and TRBJ1-5, reads DGGITQSPKYLFRKEGQNVTLSCEQNLNHDAMYWYRQDPGQGLRLIYYSQIVNDFQKGDIAEGYSVSREKKESFPLTVTSAQKNPTAFYLCASKGRGINQPQHFGDGTRLSIL.

The chain carries TRBV6-2 or TRBV6-3 and TRBJ2-2, with 12 bases identical to TRBD1. Germline CDR1 MNHEY, CDR2 SVGEGT. The CDR3 runs to 19 residues. The V and J ends lost 3 bases and 4 bases, in that order; junction bases with no gene match: 12. The CDR3: CASSYDGTGGVVFTGELFF. CDR3 nucleotide sequence: TGTGCCAGCAGTTATGACGGGACAGGGGGCGTCGTTTTCACCGGGGAGCTGTTTTTT.

This clone has only one observation. The rearrangement uses TRBV3-1 (or the pseudogene TRBV3-2) and TRBJ2-7, with TRBD2 matching over 16 bases. The length of the CDR3 is 15 residues. The germline CDR1 and CDR2 sequences are LGHDT and YNNKEL (reference sequence). V lost 5 bases to trimming and J lost 7 bases; unmatched junction nucleotides: 5. The CDR3 DNA reads TGTGCCAGCAGCGGGACTAGCGGGGGGGATAGGGAGCAGTACTTC. It translates to CASSGTSGGDREQYF.

V gene TRBV4-3 combines with J gene TRBJ2-2; possibly TRBD1 for D (7 bases). The CDR3 extends over 15 amino acids. Per germline, CDR1 LGHNA and CDR2 YSLEER. V dropped 6 bases and J dropped 3 bases, with 14 bases sitting between them. The CDR3 sequence: CASRTGRGDTGELFF. In DNA form, the CDR3 reads TGCGCCAGCAGGACAGGCAGGGGGGACACCGGGGAGCTGTTTTTT.

This clone was counted between two and nine times. V usage is TRBV19 and J usage is TRBJ2-2, with a possible D match to TRBD1 (5 bases). The V gene lost 5 bases and the J gene lost 7 bases, with 14 bases spanning the gap. CDR1 LNHDA and CDR2 SQIVND come from the germline V gene (reference sequence). This CDR3 has 14 amino acids. The CDR3: CASSVARGGGELFF. For the CDR3, the DNA is TGTGCCAGTAGTGTTGCAAGGGGCGGCGGGGAGCTGTTTTTT.

The chain has TRBV4-3 and TRBJ1-1; D unclear. From germline, CDR1 is LGHNA and CDR2 YSLEER. V was shortened by 1 base and J by 1 base, with 10 bases between the two germline ends. The CDR3 contains 15 residues. The CDR3 coding sequence is TGCGCCAGCAGCCAAGGGGCCCTGGGGAACACTGAAGCTTTCTTT. The encoded protein is CASSQGALGNTEAFF.

The chain carries TRBV6-1 and TRBJ1-1; TRBD1 might be the D (6 bases). CDR1 MNHNS and CDR2 SASEGT come from the germline V gene. Between the trimmed V and J ends, which lost 2 bases and 5 bases, there was a span of 18 bases. The CDR3 has 16 amino acids. The CDR3 loop is CASSETRTVGPTEAFF. CDR3 DNA sequence: TGTGCCAGCAGTGAAACCCGGACAGTCGGCCCGACTGAAGCTTTCTTT.

The V call is TRBV6-2 or TRBV6-3, the J call TRBJ1-5; possibly TRBD1 for D (6 bases). V lost 4 bases and J lost 3, with 13 bases in between. CDR1 and CDR2 (germline): MNHEY, SVGEGT. This CDR3 contains 15 residues. The CDR3 here is CASSWGRGDNQPQHF. The CDR3, as DNA: TGTGCCAGCAGTTGGGGGCGCGGAGACAATCAGCCCCAGCATTTT.

In its sample, this clone was seen a few times. This rearrangement joins TRBV5-4 to TRBJ1-2, with D perhaps TRBD1 (6 bases). The CDR3 contains 15 residues. Germline V lookup: CDR1 SGHNT, CDR2 YYREEE (reference sequence). The V gene lost 0 bases and the J gene lost 1 base, with 10 bases spanning the gap. This CDR3 reads CASSLVGAGNYGYTF. In DNA, the CDR3 is TGTGCCAGCAGCTTGGTGGGGGCGGGTAACTATGGCTACACCTTC.

The CDR3 sequence is CASSRGGRAKESPLHF. The CDR3 DNA reads as TGTGCCAGTAGCCGAGGGGGACGGGCAAAGGAATCACCCCTCCACTTT. The V gene is TRBV19, the J gene TRBJ1-6; D may be TRBD1 (6 bases). V lost 6 bases, J lost 10 bases, and 22 bases lay in between. The CDR3 spans 16 residues. Germline V gene lookup returns CDR1 LNHDA and CDR2 SQIVND (reference sequence).